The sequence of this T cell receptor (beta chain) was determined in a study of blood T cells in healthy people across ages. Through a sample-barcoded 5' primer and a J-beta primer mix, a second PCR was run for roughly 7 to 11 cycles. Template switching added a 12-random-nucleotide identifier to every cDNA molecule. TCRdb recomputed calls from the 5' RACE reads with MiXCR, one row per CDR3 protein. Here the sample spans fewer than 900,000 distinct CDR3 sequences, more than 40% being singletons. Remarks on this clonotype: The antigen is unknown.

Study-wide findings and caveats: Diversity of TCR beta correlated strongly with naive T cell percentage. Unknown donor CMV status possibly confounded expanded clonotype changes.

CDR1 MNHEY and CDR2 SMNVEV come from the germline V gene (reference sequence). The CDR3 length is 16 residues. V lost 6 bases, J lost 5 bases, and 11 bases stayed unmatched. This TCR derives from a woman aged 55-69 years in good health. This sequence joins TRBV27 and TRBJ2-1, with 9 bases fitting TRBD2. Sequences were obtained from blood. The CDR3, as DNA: TGTGCCAGCAGCCGCTGGGCGGGGGGGACCCACAATGAGCAGTTCTTC. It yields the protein CASSRWAGGTHNEQFF.